This entry is about one TCR beta chain. As yet, its antigen is unknown. Only in-frame clones appear in the TCRdb table, and some are missing; sequencing was by immunoSEQ multiplex PCR. The data show about 220,000 clones, around 88% seen once. The sample belongs to a study of cytomegalovirus exposure and HLA in healthy donors. The study, taken as a whole, reports: A classifier reportedly called cytomegalovirus status with high sensitivity and specificity.

CDR3 length: 14 amino acids. V was trimmed by 7 bases and J by 5 bases, leaving 17 bases between them. The germline V gene encodes CDR1 MNHNY and CDR2 SVGAGI (reference sequence). The origin of this receptor is a woman younger than 35 in good health and CMV-seronegative. The sequenced sample consisted of PBMCs. The chain has TRBV6-6 and TRBJ1-1; D is possibly TRBD1 (5 bases). The CDR3 sequence is CASTHSSGKTEAFF. CDR3 coding DNA: TGTGCCAGCACCCACTCTTCAGGGAAAACTGAAGCTTTCTTT.